Each of the 21 T cell receptor beta chains below was sequenced from the same sample in a study of T-cell reconstitution after alpha-beta-depleted transplantation in children. Researchers prepared the TCRbeta library using unique molecular identifiers, the study reports. One entry per CDR3 protein, called by TCRdb with MiXCR from the PCR reads. The table records approximately 83,000 distinct CDR3 sequences, 8% to 9% of them present only once. The sequencing used PBMCs from the stem cell graft donor, collected from the stem cell graft. These receptors were obtained from a human donor who donated a stem cell graft to a child with congenital amegakaryocytic thrombocytopenia.

Of note for this clonotype: A clone one base away is much larger, so this may be a read error. CDR3 bases: TGTGCCAGCAGTTACGCGTCGACCGAGTCCTACCAGCAGTACTTC. Protein product: CASSYASTESYQQYF. The chain joins TRBV6-5 to TRBJ2-7; D remains unclear. From germline, CDR1 is MNHEY and CDR2 SVGAGI. The CDR3 loop spans 15 amino acids.

The chain links TRBV20-1 to TRBJ2-2; tentatively, D is TRBD1 (6 bases). The CDR3 has 16 residues. Germline values: CDR1 DFQATT, CDR2 SNEGSKA (reference sequence). The ends were cut back, 1 base at V and 2 bases at J, with 14 bases in the middle. The DNA for the CDR3 is TGCAGTGCTAGAGGGCCAGGGGCGTATAACACCGGGGAGCTGTTTTTT. This translates into CSARGPGAYNTGELFF.

Ten or more counts support this clonotype. The CDR3, as DNA: TGTGCCAGCAGCTTAGGGACAGGGAAGGAGACCCAGTACTTC. This sequence encodes CASSLGTGKETQYF. V and J are TRBV7-6 and TRBJ2-5; 8 nucleotides line up with TRBD1. This CDR3 contains 14 residues. The germline gives CDR1 SGHVS, CDR2 FNYEAQ. The V and J ends lost 1 base and 5 bases, in that order; junction bases with no gene match: 3.

This rearrangement joins TRBV18 to TRBJ2-7, with 8 bases lining up with TRBD2. Per the germline V gene, CDR1 is KGHSH and CDR2 is LQKENI. V dropped 3 bases and J dropped 0; count of bases not matched to a gene: 7. This CDR3 has 16 amino acids. The CDR3 region has the DNA TGTGCCAGCTCACCCACCGTAGGACTAGCCTCCTACGAGCAGTACTTC. Amino acids: CASSPTVGLASYEQYF.

The genes are TRBV12-3 or TRBV12-4 and TRBJ1-6; possibly TRBD1 for D (5 bases). This CDR3 region has 14 residues. V lost 3 bases to trimming and J lost 4 bases, with 7 bases between them. The CDR3 reads CASSLGGYNSPLHF. DNA for the CDR3: TGTGCCAGCAGTTTGGGGGGTTATAATTCACCCCTCCACTTT.

This clonotype came up many times. The chain joins TRBV7-9 to TRBJ2-1; D remains unclear. Germline V gene data show CDR1 as SEHNR and CDR2 as FQNEAQ (reference sequence). The CDR3 extends over 14 amino acids. The germline V and J ends were trimmed by 0 bases and 5 bases, with 8 bases remaining between them. The CDR3 region is CASSLAGSDNEQFF. The DNA of the CDR3 is TGTGCCAGCAGCTTAGCGGGATCGGACAATGAGCAGTTCTTC.

This clonotype was detected many times. V is TRBV15 and J is TRBJ2-3; 8 bases align to TRBD1. V shed 3 bases, J shed 1 base, and the junction held 6 bases outside the gene matches. Germline values: CDR1 LNHNV, CDR2 YYDKDF (reference sequence). The CDR3 totals 16 residues. CDR3 coding DNA: TGTGCCACCAGCAGTACCCCGGGACAGGGCACAGATACGCAGTATTTT. This sequence encodes CATSSTPGQGTDTQYF.

This clonotype was observed many times. CDR3 in amino acids: CASSWSNQPQHF. The CDR3 bases are TGTGCCAGCAGTTGGAGCAATCAGCCCCAGCATTTT. The rearrangement links TRBV2 to TRBJ1-5; D ambiguous. The V end lost 5 bases, the J end lost 1 base, and 3 bases lay between the germline ends. The V gene's germline CDR1 is SNHLY and CDR2 FYNNEI. The CDR3 is 12 residues long.

This clonotype was seen ten or more times. The chain employs TRBV27 and TRBJ1-5; TRBD1 matches 7 bases. This CDR3 spans 15 amino acids. Looked up from germline, CDR1 is MNHEY and CDR2 is SMNVEV (reference sequence). With 6 bases clipped from V and 0 bases from J, the junction kept 5 bases outside the gene matches. The CDR3 protein is CASRLTGISNQPQHF. In DNA, the CDR3 is TGTGCCAGCAGGTTGACAGGGATTAGCAATCAGCCCCAGCATTTT.

This clonotype occurred many times. V usage is TRBV4-1 and J usage is TRBJ1-2; D perhaps matches TRBD1 (5 bases). Germline CDR1 MGHRA, CDR2 YSYEKL. V lost 4 bases to trimming and J lost 0 bases, with 30 bases between them. The CDR3 totals 21 residues. In DNA form, the CDR3 reads TGCGCCAGCAGCCTCCAAAGAATAGCGGGGACCCTCGTTTTCGCTAACTATGGCTACACCTTC. Its protein product is CASSLQRIAGTLVFANYGYTF.

This clonotype occurred many times. V and J are TRBV20-1 and TRBJ1-5, with a weak D call TRBD1 (6 bases). Germline CDR1 DFQATT, CDR2 SNEGSKA (reference sequence). Trimming took 5 bases from V and 1 from J, leaving 12 bases between them. This CDR3 is built from 14 residues. The CDR3 region has the DNA TGCAGTGCTCTCAGGGGCGGGAGCAATCAGCCCCAGCATTTT. Protein: CSALRGGSNQPQHF.

The table lists this clonotype with many counts. The chain carries TRBV4-3 and TRBJ1-2; the match to TRBD1 covers 8 bases. This CDR3 comprises 17 residues. Germline lookup yields CDR1 LGHNA and CDR2 YSLEER. After removal of 0 bases from V and 8 bases from J, the junction contained 14 bases not matched to a gene. Here the CDR3 reads CASSQEVPGGSVSGYTF. The DNA of the CDR3 is TGCGCCAGCAGCCAAGAGGTGCCAGGGGGCTCCGTGAGCGGCTACACCTTC.

This clonotype was seen a handful of times. The V gene is TRBV20-1, the J gene TRBJ1-6; tentative D call: TRBD1 (6 bases). Trimming pared 1 base from V and 10 bases from J, leaving 14 bases between. Germline V CDR1 and CDR2: DFQATT, SNEGSKA (reference sequence). The CDR3 extends over 14 amino acids. The CDR3 protein is CSARGHGGHSPLHF. For the CDR3, the DNA is TGCAGTGCTAGAGGGCACGGGGGGCACTCACCCCTCCACTTT.

This clonotype has a count of ten or more. The gene calls are TRBV10-3 and TRBJ2-3, with D possibly TRBD2 on 6 matching bases. The CDR3 runs to 16 residues. V was cut by 3 bases and J by 0 bases, with 13 bases left in between. Germline CDR1 and CDR2: ENHRY and SYGVKD. The CDR3 here is CAISEPGVHSTDTQYF. The CDR3 region has the DNA TGTGCCATCAGTGAACCGGGGGTCCATAGCACAGATACGCAGTATTTT.

This clonotype turned up a few times. Just one base apart from a much larger clone, this may be a read error. The J gene is TRBJ2-3, the V gene TRBV20-1; D not certain. The CDR3 runs 12 residues. Trimming shortened V by 3 bases and J by 0 bases, and 4 bases separated the two germline ends. Looked up from germline, CDR1 is DFQATT and CDR2 is SNEGSKA (reference sequence). In DNA, the CDR3 is TGCAGTGCTAGTGTTAGCACAGATACGCAGTATTTT. Protein product: CSASVSTDTQYF.

This clonotype was seen at least ten times. This sequence joins TRBV5-1 and TRBJ1-1, with 9 bases lining up with TRBD1. V lost 7 bases to trimming and J lost 1 base; unmatched junction nucleotides: 8. Germline assignment: CDR1 SGHRS and CDR2 YFSETQ. CDR3 length: 15 amino acids. CDR3 DNA sequence: TGCGCCAGCGGGTGGTCGGGACAGGGGAACACTGAAGCTTTCTTT. It specifies CASGWSGQGNTEAFF.

This clonotype was seen many times. The chain couples TRBV5-6 to TRBJ2-3; TRBD2 is a possible D gene (6 bases). There are 15 residues in the CDR3. The V end lost 1 base, the J end lost 5 bases, and 14 bases lay between the germline ends. In germline, CDR1 is SGHDT, CDR2 YYEEEE. DNA for the CDR3: TGTGCCAGCAGCTTGTACGGGAGTGACGGAGATACGCAGTATTTT. Its protein product is CASSLYGSDGDTQYF.

This clonotype has at least ten counts. The rearrangement joins TRBV20-1 to TRBJ2-5; D could derive from TRBD1 or TRBD2 (5 bases each). This CDR3 is 16 amino acids long. V shed 0 bases and J shed 5 bases, with 19 bases lying between them. In germline, CDR1 is DFQATT, CDR2 SNEGSKA (reference sequence). CDR3 sequence: CSARDQRGVSAETQYF. The CDR3 nucleotides are TGCAGTGCTAGAGATCAAAGGGGAGTCTCCGCGGAGACCCAGTACTTC.

This clonotype has at least ten counts. This chain links TRBV27 with TRBJ2-1; D is tentatively TRBD1 or TRBD2 (5 bases each). This CDR3 is 14 amino acids long. Trimming took 3 bases from V and 8 from J, leaving 14 bases between them. Germline V lookup: CDR1 MNHEY, CDR2 SMNVEV (reference sequence). CDR3 DNA: TGTGCCAGCAGTTTTACGCGTCGGGGCGATGAGCAGTTCTTC. Translation: CASSFTRRGDEQFF.

This clonotype came up many times. This chain connects TRBV18 to TRBJ2-5; 7 bases map to TRBD1. V lost 4 bases to trimming and J lost 5 bases; unmatched junction nucleotides: 7. Germline V lookup: CDR1 KGHSH, CDR2 LQKENI. The CDR3 covers 14 residues. CDR3 coding DNA: TGTGCCAGCTCACAGACAGGGTTTTCGGAGACCCAGTACTTC. Its translation is CASSQTGFSETQYF.

This chain links TRBV4-1 with TRBJ1-5; 8 bases fit TRBD1. The CDR3 loop spans 14 amino acids. Germline-derived CDR1 and CDR2 are MGHRA and YSYEKL. V was clipped by 4 bases and J by 9 bases; unmatched bases: 8. CDR3 bases: TGCGCCAGCAGCCCTCGACAGGGGCTACCGCCCCAGCATTTT. Encoded protein: CASSPRQGLPPQHF.